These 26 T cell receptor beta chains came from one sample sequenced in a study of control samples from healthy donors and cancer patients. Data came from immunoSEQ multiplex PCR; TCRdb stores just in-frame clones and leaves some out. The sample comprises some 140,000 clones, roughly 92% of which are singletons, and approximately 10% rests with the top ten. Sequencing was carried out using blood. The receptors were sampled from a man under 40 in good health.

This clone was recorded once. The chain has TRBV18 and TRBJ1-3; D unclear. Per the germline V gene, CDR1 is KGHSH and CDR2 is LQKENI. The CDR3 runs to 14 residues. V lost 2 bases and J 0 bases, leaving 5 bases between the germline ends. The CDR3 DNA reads TGTGCCAGCTCACCAACATTCTCTGGAAACACCATATATTTT. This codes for CASSPTFSGNTIYF.

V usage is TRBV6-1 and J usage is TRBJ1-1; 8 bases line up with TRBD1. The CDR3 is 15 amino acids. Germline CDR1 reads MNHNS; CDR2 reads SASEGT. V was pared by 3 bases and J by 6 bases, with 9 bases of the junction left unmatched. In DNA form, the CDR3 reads TGTGCCAGCAGTGACGGACAGGGAGTTGGCTCTGAAGCTTTCTTT. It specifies CASSDGQGVGSEAFF.

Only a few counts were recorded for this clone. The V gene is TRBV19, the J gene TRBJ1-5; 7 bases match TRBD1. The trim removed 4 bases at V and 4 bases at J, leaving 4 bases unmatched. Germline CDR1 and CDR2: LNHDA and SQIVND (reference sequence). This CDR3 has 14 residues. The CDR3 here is CASSRQGWNQPQHF. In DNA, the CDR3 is TGTGCCAGTAGTAGACAGGGATGGAATCAGCCCCAGCATTTT.

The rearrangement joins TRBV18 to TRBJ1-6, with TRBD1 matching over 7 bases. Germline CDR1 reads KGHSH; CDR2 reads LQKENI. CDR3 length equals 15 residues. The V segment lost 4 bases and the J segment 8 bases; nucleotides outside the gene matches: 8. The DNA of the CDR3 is TGTGCCAGCTCACAACAGGGGAGTGGGGATTCACCCCTCCACTTT. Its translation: CASSQQGSGDSPLHF.

CDR3 protein: CASKTGAFF. CDR3 nucleotides: TGTGCCAGCAAGACAGGGGCTTTCTTT. The chain recombines TRBV21-1 with TRBJ1-1; the table's D call, TRBD1, was not checked against the DNA. TRBV21-1 is an annotated pseudogene. CDR3 size: 9 residues.

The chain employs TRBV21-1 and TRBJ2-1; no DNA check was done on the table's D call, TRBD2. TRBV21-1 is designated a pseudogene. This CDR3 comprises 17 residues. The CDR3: CASSPHGTSGSRNEQFF. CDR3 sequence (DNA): TGTGCCAGCAGCCCACATGGAACTAGCGGGAGTCGCAATGAGCAGTTCTTC.

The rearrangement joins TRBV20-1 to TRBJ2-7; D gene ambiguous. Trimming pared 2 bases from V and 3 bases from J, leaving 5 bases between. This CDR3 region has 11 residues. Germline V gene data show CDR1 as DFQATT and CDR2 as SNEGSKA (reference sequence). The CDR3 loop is CSARWDYEQYF. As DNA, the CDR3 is TGCAGTGCTAGATGGGACTACGAGCAGTACTTC.

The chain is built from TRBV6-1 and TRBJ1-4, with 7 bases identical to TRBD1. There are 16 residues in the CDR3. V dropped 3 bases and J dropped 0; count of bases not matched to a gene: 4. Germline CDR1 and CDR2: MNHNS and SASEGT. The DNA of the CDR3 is TGTGCCAGCAGTGAGTACAGGGGAACAACTAATGAAAAACTGTTTTTT. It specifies CASSEYRGTTNEKLFF.

This CDR3 is CATSKGTDRGYGYTF. The CDR3 DNA is TGTGCCACCAGCAAGGGGACGGATCGAGGGTATGGCTACACCTTC. The chain carries TRBV15 and TRBJ1-2; possible D gene TRBD1, 5 bases. Germline CDR1 LNHNV, CDR2 YYDKDF (reference sequence). This CDR3 comprises 15 residues. Trimming cost V 4 bases and J 5 bases, with 17 bases left between them.

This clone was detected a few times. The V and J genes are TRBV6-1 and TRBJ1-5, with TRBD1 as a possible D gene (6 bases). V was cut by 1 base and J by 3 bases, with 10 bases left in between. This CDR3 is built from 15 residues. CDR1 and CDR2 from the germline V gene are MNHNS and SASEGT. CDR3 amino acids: CASSEGAGDNQPQHF. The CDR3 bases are TGTGCCAGCAGTGAAGGGGCAGGGGACAATCAGCCCCAGCATTTT.

CDR3 coding DNA: TGTGCCAGCAGCTTATTCACGGTTTCAGCGGGAGGGCCGAATGAGCAGTTCTTC. Translated: CASSLFTVSAGGPNEQFF. The chain uses TRBV7-9 and TRBJ2-1; 10 nucleotides line up with TRBD2. The CDR3 totals 18 residues. Germline V gene lookup returns CDR1 SEHNR and CDR2 FQNEAQ (reference sequence). V shed 2 bases and J 7 bases; nucleotides not matched to a gene: 14.

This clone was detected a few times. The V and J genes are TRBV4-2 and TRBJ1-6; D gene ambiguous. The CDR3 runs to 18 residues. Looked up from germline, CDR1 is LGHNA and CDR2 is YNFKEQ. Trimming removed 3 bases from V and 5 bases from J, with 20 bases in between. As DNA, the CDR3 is TGTGCCAGCAGCCATGCCTTAGAACTGCTACTGAATAATTCACCCCTCCACTTT. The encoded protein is CASSHALELLLNNSPLHF.

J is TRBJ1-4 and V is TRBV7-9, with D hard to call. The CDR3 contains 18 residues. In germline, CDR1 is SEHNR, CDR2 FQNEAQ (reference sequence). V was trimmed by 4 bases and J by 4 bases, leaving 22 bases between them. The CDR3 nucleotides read TGTGCCAGCAGCTCCCCCAAAGGGCTGTCACAGCGTAATGAAAAACTGTTTTTT. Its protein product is CASSSPKGLSQRNEKLFF.

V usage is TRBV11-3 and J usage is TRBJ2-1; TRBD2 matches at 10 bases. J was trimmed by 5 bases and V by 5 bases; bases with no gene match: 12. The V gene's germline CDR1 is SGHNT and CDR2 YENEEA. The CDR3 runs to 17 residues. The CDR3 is CASSLRKLAGSDNEQFF. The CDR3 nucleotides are TGTGCCAGCAGCCTACGTAAACTAGCGGGGTCCGACAATGAGCAGTTCTTC. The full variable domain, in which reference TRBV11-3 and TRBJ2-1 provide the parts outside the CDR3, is EAGVVQSPRYKIIEKKQPVAFWCNPISGHNTLYWYLQNLGQGPELLIRYENEEAVDDSQLPKDRFSAERLKGVDSTLKIQPAELGDSAVYLCASSLRKLAGSDNEQFFGPGTRLTVL.

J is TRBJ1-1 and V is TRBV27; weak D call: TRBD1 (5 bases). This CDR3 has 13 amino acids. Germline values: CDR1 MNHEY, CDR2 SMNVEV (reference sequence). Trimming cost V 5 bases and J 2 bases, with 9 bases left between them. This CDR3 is CASSPQGNTEAFF. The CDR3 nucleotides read TGTGCCAGCAGTCCCCAGGGAAACACTGAAGCTTTCTTT.

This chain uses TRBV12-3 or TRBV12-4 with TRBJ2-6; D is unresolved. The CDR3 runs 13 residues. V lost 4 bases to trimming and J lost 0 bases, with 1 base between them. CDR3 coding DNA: TGTGCCAGCAGTTACTCTGGGGCCAACGTCCTGACTTTC. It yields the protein CASSYSGANVLTF.

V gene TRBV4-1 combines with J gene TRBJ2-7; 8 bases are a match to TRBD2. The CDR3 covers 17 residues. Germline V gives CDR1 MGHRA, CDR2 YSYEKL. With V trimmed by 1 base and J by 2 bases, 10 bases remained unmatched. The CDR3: CASSQVLSVAGTYEQYF. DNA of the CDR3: TGCGCCAGCAGCCAAGTGTTGTCGGTAGCGGGAACCTACGAGCAGTACTTC.

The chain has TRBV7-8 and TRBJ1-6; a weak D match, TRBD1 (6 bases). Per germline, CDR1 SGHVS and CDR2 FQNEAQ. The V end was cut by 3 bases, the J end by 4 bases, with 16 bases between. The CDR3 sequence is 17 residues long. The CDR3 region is CASSFPRTEHYNSPLHF. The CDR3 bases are TGTGCCAGCAGCTTCCCCCGGACAGAACATTATAATTCACCCCTCCACTTT.

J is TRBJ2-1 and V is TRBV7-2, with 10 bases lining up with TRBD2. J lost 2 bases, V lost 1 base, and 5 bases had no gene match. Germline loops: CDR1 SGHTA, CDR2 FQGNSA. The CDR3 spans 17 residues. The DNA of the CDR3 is TGTGCCAGCAGCTTAGGAGCGGGAGGGCCGACCTACAATGAGCAGTTCTTC. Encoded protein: CASSLGAGGPTYNEQFF.

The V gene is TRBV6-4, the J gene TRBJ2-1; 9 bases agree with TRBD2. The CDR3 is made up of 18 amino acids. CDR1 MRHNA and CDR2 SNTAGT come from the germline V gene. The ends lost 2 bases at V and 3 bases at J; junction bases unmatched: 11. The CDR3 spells CASSDGVGGLAYYNEQFF. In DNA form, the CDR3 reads TGTGCCAGCAGTGACGGGGTGGGAGGACTAGCGTACTACAATGAGCAGTTCTTC.

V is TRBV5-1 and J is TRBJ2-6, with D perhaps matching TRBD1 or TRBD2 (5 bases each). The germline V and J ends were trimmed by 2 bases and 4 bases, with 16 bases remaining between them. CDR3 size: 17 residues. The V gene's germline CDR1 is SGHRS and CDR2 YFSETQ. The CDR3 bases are TGCGCCAGCAGCTTATTTTTGTCAGGGAGCGGGGCCAACGTCCTGACTTTC. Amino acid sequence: CASSLFLSGSGANVLTF.

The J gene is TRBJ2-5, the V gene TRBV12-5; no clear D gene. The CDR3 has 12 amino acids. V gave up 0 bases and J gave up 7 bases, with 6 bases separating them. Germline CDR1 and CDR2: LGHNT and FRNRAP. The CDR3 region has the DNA TGTGCTAGTGGTTTGGTACACGGGACCCAGTACTTC. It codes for CASGLVHGTQYF.

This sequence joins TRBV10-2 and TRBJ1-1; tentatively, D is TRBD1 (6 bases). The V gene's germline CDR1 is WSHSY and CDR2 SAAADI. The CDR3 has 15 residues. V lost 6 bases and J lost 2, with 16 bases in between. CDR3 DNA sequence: TGCGCCAGCAGGAGAGACCGGGACATTAACACTGAAGCTTTCTTT. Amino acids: CASRRDRDINTEAFF.

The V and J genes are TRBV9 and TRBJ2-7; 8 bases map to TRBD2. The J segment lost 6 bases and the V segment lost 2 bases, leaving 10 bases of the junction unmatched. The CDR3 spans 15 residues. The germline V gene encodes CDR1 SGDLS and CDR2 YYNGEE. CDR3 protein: CASSVGAGLESEQYF. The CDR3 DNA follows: TGTGCCAGCAGCGTCGGAGCGGGACTAGAGTCCGAGCAGTACTTC.

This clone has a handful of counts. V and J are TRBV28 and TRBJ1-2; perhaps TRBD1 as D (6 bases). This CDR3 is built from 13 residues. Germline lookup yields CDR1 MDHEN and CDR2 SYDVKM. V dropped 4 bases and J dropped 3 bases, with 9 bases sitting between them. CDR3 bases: TGTGCCAGCAGTTGGGGGACACACTATGGCTACACCTTC. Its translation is CASSWGTHYGYTF.

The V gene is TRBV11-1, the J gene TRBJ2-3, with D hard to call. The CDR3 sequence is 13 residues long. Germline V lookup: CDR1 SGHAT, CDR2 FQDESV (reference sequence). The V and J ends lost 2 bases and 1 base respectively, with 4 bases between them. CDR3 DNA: TGTGCCAGCAGCTTAACCCGCACAGATACGCAGTATTTT. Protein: CASSLTRTDTQYF. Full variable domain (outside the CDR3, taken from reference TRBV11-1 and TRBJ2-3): EAEVAQSPRYKITEKSQAVAFWCDPISGHATLYWYRQILGQGPELLVQFQDESVVDDSQLPKDRFSAERLKGVDSTLKIQPAELGDSAMYLCASSLTRTDTQYFGPGTRLTVL.